This TCR beta chain was identified during a study of CD8+ T cells in alopecia areata. Study summary: Treated patients received oral tofacitinib, 5 to 10 mg twice daily.

This clone was detected a few times. After isolation, RNA underwent reverse transcription to generate cDNA as the sequencing template. Sequenced by immunoSEQ multiplex PCR; TCRdb stores in-frame clones only, minus some. The repertoire holds approximately 89,000 clones, with roughly two fifths as singletons. The CDR3 runs to 14 residues. Germline lookup yields CDR1 MNHNY and CDR2 SVGAGI (reference sequence). Between the trimmed V and J ends, which lost 4 bases and 4 bases, there was a span of 13 bases. The receptor's source is a human donor with alopecia areata. Material: CD4+ T cells sorted from blood. This chain links TRBV6-6 with TRBJ1-1; D call uncertain. The chain's CDR3 is CASSSDFKGTEAFF. The CDR3 bases are TGTGCCAGCAGTTCGGACTTCAAGGGCACTGAAGCTTTCTTT.